Only one count was recorded for the clone carrying this T cell receptor (beta chain). The data derive from a study of blood T cell repertoires in COVID-19. The V end lost 6 bases, the J end lost 3 bases, and 9 bases lay between the germline ends. The CDR3 consists of 14 residues. Germline CDR1 and CDR2: SNHLY and FYNNEI. As processed by the authors: Amplifying reference gene primers gave estimates of nucleated cell counts. Repertoires were generated with immunoSEQ multiplex PCR, while TCRdb's copy carries only in-frame clones and drops some. V and J calls and clone size are as listed in that table; D and trimming were resolved from the DNA. Of 200,000 to 250,000 clones listed, around 89% are singletons.

The source is a man aged 30-40 years with COVID-19, enrolled during active disease. The rearrangement links TRBV2 to TRBJ1-6; no definite D call. Sequencing used peripheral blood. CDR3 coding DNA: TGTGCCAGCAGCTCCTATAGCTATAATTCACCCCTCCACTTT. Amino acids: CASSSYSYNSPLHF. The whole variable domain, remainder taken from reference TRBV2 and TRBJ1-6, is EPEVTQTPSHQVTQMGQEVILRCVPISNHLYFYWYRQILGQKVEFLVSFYNNEISEKSEIFDDQFSVERPDGSNFTLKIRSTKLEDSAMYFCASSSYSYNSPLHFGNGTRLTVT.